Presented here are 16 T cell receptor beta chains from one specimen sequenced in a study of blood T cell repertoires in COVID-19. Some clones are missing from TCRdb's copy, which holds only in-frame ones; the method was immunoSEQ multiplex PCR. The sample includes around 200,000 clones, about 85% of them seen just once. What was sequenced was peripheral blood. The receptor set was obtained from a woman in her late teens or twenties who had recovered from COVID-19.

This clone was found once. V is TRBV25-1 and J is TRBJ1-4; no reliable D call. This CDR3 spans 15 amino acids. Germline V gives CDR1 MGHDK, CDR2 SYGVNS. The V end lost 4 bases, the J end lost 8 bases, and 17 bases lay between the germline ends. The CDR3 loop is CASSASRRVGEKLFF. The CDR3, as DNA: TGTGCCAGCAGTGCCAGCAGGCGAGTTGGGGAAAAACTGTTTTTT.

V is TRBV7-9 and J is TRBJ2-7; D is unclear. V dropped 7 bases and J dropped 2 bases, with 15 bases sitting between them. The CDR3 has 14 residues. Per the germline V gene, CDR1 is SEHNR and CDR2 is FQNEAQ (reference sequence). The CDR3 DNA reads TGTGCCAGCACTAAAACCACTCCTGCCTACGAGCAGTACTTC. It codes for CASTKTTPAYEQYF.

The DNA of the CDR3 is TGTGCCAGCAGCTTATTCCCTAACACCGGGGAGCTGTTTTTT. Amino acid sequence: CASSLFPNTGELFF. The chain is built from TRBV7-2 and TRBJ2-2; D ambiguous. The CDR3 sequence is 14 residues long. CDR1 and CDR2 (germline): SGHTA, FQGNSA. The V and J ends lost 2 bases and 2 bases respectively, with 6 bases between them.

Only a few counts were recorded for this clone. The sample holds other DNA sequences that translate to the same CDR3. The rearrangement links TRBV29-1 to TRBJ2-3; possibly TRBD2 for D (5 bases). Trimming shortened V by 2 bases and J by 0 bases, and 12 bases separated the two germline ends. Per the germline V gene, CDR1 is SQVTM and CDR2 is ANQGSEA. This CDR3 has 15 amino acids. Written as DNA, the CDR3 is TGCAGCGTTGAACGAGGACGGGGAAGCACAGATACGCAGTATTTT. Its protein product is CSVERGRGSTDTQYF.

V usage is TRBV18 and J usage is TRBJ1-6; the match to TRBD1 covers 8 bases. The CDR3 has 14 residues. Trimming removed 2 bases from V and 14 bases from J; junction bases left unmatched: 8. The V gene's germline CDR1 is KGHSH and CDR2 LQKENI. CDR3 sequence: CASSPRHDRGTLHF. DNA of the CDR3: TGTGCCAGCTCACCAAGACACGACAGGGGAACCCTCCACTTT. Variable domain in full (rest from reference TRBV18 and TRBJ1-6): NAGVMQNPRHLVRRRGQEARLRCSPMKGHSHVYWYRQLPEEGLKFMVYLQKENIIDESGMPKERFSAEFPKEGPSILRIQQVVRGDSAAYFCASSPRHDRGTLHFGNGTRLTVT.

The chain uses TRBV9 and TRBJ1-4; TRBD1 agrees at 8 bases. J was trimmed by 8 bases and V by 2 bases; bases with no gene match: 8. This CDR3 has 15 amino acids. CDR1 is SGDLS and CDR2 is YYNGEE in the germline V gene. For the CDR3, the DNA is TGTGCCAGCAGCGTCCAAGGACAGGGTTTAGAAAAACTGTTTTTT. Protein sequence: CASSVQGQGLEKLFF.

The chain has TRBV30 and TRBJ1-3, with D unclear. The CDR3 has 14 residues. V was clipped by 1 base and J by 0 bases, with 7 bases between them. Germline V CDR1 and CDR2: GTSNPN, SVGIG (reference sequence). The CDR3 DNA reads as TGTGCCTGGAGTGATGGCAGCTCTGGAAACACCATATATTTT. Its protein is CAWSDGSSGNTIYF.

The chain links TRBV5-5 to TRBJ1-1; 9 nucleotides agree with TRBD1. Unmatched junction bases numbered 11, after V lost 2 bases and J lost 3 bases. From germline, CDR1 is SGHKS and CDR2 YYEKEE (reference sequence). CDR3 length: 17 residues. In DNA, the CDR3 is TGTGCCAGCAGCTTATGGGACAGGGAGTGGGCGTACACTGAAGCTTTCTTT. This sequence encodes CASSLWDREWAYTEAFF.

For this clone: The sample contains more than one DNA sequence encoding this CDR3. This chain uses TRBV5-6 with TRBJ1-4, with 12 bases that match TRBD1. Germline assignment: CDR1 SGHDT and CDR2 YYEEEE. The CDR3 length is 14 residues. V lost 2 bases, J lost 8 bases, and 1 base stayed unmatched. The CDR3 coding sequence is TGTGCCAGCAGCTTCGGGACAGGGGGCGAAAAACTGTTTTTT. Protein product: CASSFGTGGEKLFF. The whole variable domain, remainder taken from reference TRBV5-6 and TRBJ1-4, is DAGVTQSPTHLIKTRGQQVTLRCSPKSGHDTVSWYQQALGQGPQFIFQYYEEEERQRGNFPDRFSGHQFPNYSSELNVNALLLGDSALYLCASSFGTGGEKLFFGSGTQLSVL.

CDR3 sequence (DNA): TGTGCCAGTACCGGGACACTTAATTCACCCCTCCACTTT. Protein sequence: CASTGTLNSPLHF. The chain combines TRBV19 with TRBJ1-6; a possible D gene is TRBD1 (6 bases). CDR3 size: 13 residues. The V gene lost 7 bases and the J gene lost 6 bases, with 10 bases spanning the gap. Looked up from germline, CDR1 is LNHDA and CDR2 is SQIVND (reference sequence).

The chain uses TRBV24-1 and TRBJ2-1; D may be TRBD2 (5 bases). The CDR3 has 11 residues. Trimming left V 4 bases short and J 9 bases short, with 6 bases between. Germline CDR1 is KGHDR and CDR2 is SFDVKD. In DNA, the CDR3 is TGTGCCACCAGTGAAGGGAGTGAGCAGTTCTTC. Its protein product is CATSEGSEQFF.

The V and J genes are TRBV6-5 and TRBJ1-2, with D uncertain. Trimming shortened V by 0 bases and J by 0 bases, and 8 bases separated the two germline ends. The germline V gene has CDR1 MNHEY and CDR2 SVGAGI. The CDR3 runs 15 residues. CDR3 loop: CASSYSLAANYGYTF. The CDR3 DNA reads TGTGCCAGCAGTTACTCTTTGGCGGCTAACTATGGCTACACCTTC.

This clone was seen once. The chain uses TRBV2 and TRBJ1-5, with 7 positions matching TRBD1. Germline V gene data show CDR1 as SNHLY and CDR2 as FYNNEI. The CDR3 runs to 17 residues. The V and J ends lost 3 bases and 4 bases, in that order; junction bases with no gene match: 12. Written as DNA, the CDR3 is TGTGCCAGCAGTGATAATTGGGGACCGACAGGGAATCAGCCCCAGCATTTT. Its translation: CASSDNWGPTGNQPQHF.

The J gene is TRBJ1-5, the V gene TRBV21-1; no DNA check was done on the table's D call, TRBD1. TRBV21-1 is tagged as a pseudogene. The CDR3 is 16 amino acids. CDR3 DNA sequence: TGTGCCAGCAGCCACAGGGTGCCACCGTTCTTCTTCATCCAGCATTTT. Translating gives CASSHRVPPFFFIQHF.

V gene TRBV27 combines with J gene TRBJ2-3; no reliable D call. Germline CDR1 is MNHEY and CDR2 is SMNVEV (reference sequence). This CDR3 has 16 residues. The ends were cut back, 5 bases at V and 2 bases at J, with 17 bases in the middle. CDR3 region: CASSTEWVFPTDTQYF. CDR3 sequence (DNA): TGTGCCAGCAGTACGGAGTGGGTTTTCCCCACAGATACGCAGTATTTT.

This sequence joins TRBV3-1 (or the pseudogene TRBV3-2) and TRBJ1-5, with D maybe TRBD1 (5 bases). CDR3 length: 17 residues. CDR1 and CDR2 from the germline V gene are LGHDT and YNNKEL (reference sequence). Trimming removed 5 bases from V and 0 bases from J, with 17 bases in between. The CDR3 reads CASSTARGGASNQPQHF. The CDR3 DNA follows: TGTGCCAGCAGCACCGCTCGGGGAGGGGCTAGCAATCAGCCCCAGCATTTT.